Detailed here is one TCR beta chain. The data were taken from a study of blood T cell repertoires in COVID-19. As for the study in general: Sources were T cells, B-cell-depleted T cells, or PBMCs; the material itself was cDNA or gDNA.

J was trimmed by 6 bases and V by 6 bases; bases with no gene match: 8. CDR3 length: 14 amino acids. Germline V gives CDR1 MNHEY, CDR2 SVGEGT. In the original workflow: Amplification of reference gene primers provided the estimated nucleated cell counts. Using immunoSEQ multiplex PCR, the repertoire was profiled, and TCRdb retains in-frame clones only, with some absent. V and J calls and clone size follow that table, whereas D and trimming were derived from the DNA. This sample has about 98,000 clones, with more than 75% found just once. Sequenced input: peripheral blood. This receptor was identified in a human donor in a cohort sampled during active COVID-19. V usage is TRBV6-2 or TRBV6-3 and J usage is TRBJ1-1; TRBD1 agrees at 9 bases. CDR3 loop: CASSSTGGGSEAFF. CDR3 nucleotide sequence: TGTGCCAGCAGCTCGACAGGGGGAGGATCTGAAGCTTTCTTT.